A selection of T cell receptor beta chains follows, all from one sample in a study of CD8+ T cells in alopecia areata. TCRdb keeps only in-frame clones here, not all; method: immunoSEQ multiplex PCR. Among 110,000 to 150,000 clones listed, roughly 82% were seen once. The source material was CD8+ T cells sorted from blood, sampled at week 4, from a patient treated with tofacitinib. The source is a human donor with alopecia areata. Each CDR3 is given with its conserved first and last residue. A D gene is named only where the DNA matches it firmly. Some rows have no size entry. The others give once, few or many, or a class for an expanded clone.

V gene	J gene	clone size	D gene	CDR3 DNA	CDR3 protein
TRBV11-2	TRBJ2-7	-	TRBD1	TGTGCCAGCAGCTGGGGGACAGGGATGTACGAGCAGTACTTC	CASSWGTGMYEQYF
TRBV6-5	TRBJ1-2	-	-	TGTGCCAGCAGTACTTCAGGGAACTATGGCTACACCTTC	CASSTSGNYGYTF
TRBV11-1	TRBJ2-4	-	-	TGTGCCAGCAGCTTGGACAGTACCATTCTAGCCAAAAACATTCAGTACTTC	CASSLDSTILAKNIQYF
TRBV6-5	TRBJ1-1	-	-	TGTGCCAGCAGTTACTCCGAGAGGTGGGAAGCTTTCTTT	CASSYSERWEAFF
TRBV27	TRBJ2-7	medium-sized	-	TGTGCCAGCTCTTTGGGGTCCCCCTACGAGCAGTACTTC	CASSLGSPYEQYF
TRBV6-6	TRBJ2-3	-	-	TGTGCCAGCAGTTACCCCCCTAGAGCAAGCACAGATACGCAGTATTTT	CASSYPPRASTDTQYF
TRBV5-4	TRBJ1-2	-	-	TGTGCCAGCAGCTTTCTGGGGAGCGACTATGGCTACACCTTC	CASSFLGSDYGYTF
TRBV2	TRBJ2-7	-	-	TGTGCCAGCAGTTACTTAGTAGGGGGTTCCTCCTACGAGCAGTACTTC	CASSYLVGGSSYEQYF
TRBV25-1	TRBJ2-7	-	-	TGTGCCAGCAGTGCCCCTGATAGCCCCTACGAGCAGTACTTC	CASSAPDSPYEQYF
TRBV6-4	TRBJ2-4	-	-	TGTGCCAGCAGCCCCGAGGTGACCAAAAACATTCAGTACTTC	CASSPEVTKNIQYF
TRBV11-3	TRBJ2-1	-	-	TGTGCCAGCAGCTCCCCGCTCCTGGGGGGATTTGAGCAGTTCTTC	CASSSPLLGGFEQFF
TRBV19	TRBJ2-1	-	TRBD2	TGTGCCAGTAGCCCCGATACCCGGGGGGGTATCAATGAGCAGTTCTTC	CASSPDTRGGINEQFF
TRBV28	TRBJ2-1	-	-	TGTGCCAGCGGTTTGAATGAGCAGTTCTTC	CASGLNEQFF
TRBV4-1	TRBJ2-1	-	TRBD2	TGCGCCAGCAGCCCTGGGACTAGCTGGGATGAGCAGTTCTTC	CASSPGTSWDEQFF
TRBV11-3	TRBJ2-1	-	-	TGTGCCAGCAGCTTAAGGGATGAGCAGTTCTTC	CASSLRDEQFF
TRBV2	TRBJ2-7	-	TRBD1	TGTGCCAGCAGTAGGGGACAGGGGGTCTCCTACGAGCAGTACTTC	CASSRGQGVSYEQYF
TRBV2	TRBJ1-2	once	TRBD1	TGTGCCAGCAGCTTTAACCAACAGGGGGGTTATGGCTACACCTTC	CASSFNQQGGYGYTF